The 9 T cell receptor beta chains below all came from one sample that was sequenced in a study of blood T cell repertoires in COVID-19. Measured with immunoSEQ multiplex PCR; TCRdb has only the in-frame clones, and not every one. The sample has about 160,000 clones; approximately 82% are singletons. Sample: PBMCs or T cells enriched from blood (not recorded which). Receptors were obtained from a woman between 45 and 60 years old who had recovered from COVID-19.

The chain is built from TRBV7-3 and TRBJ2-5; 10 positions agree with TRBD2. J lost 5 bases, V lost 4 bases, and 7 bases had no gene match. CDR1 and CDR2 from the germline V gene are SGHTA and FQGTGA. CDR3 length equals 15 residues. CDR3 DNA sequence: TGTGCCAGCAGCTCGAGCGGGGGGGCCCTGGAGACCCAGTACTTC. Its translation is CASSSSGGALETQYF.

The rearrangement links TRBV12-3 or TRBV12-4 to TRBJ1-1; a weak D match, TRBD1 (6 bases). V lost 10 bases, J lost 6 bases, and 15 bases lay in between. This CDR3 spans 12 amino acids. The CDR3 coding sequence is TGTGCCACCCCAGGGGTTGGGTCTGAAGCTTTCTTT. Residues: CATPGVGSEAFF.

This clone was counted a single time. The gene calls are TRBV7-9 and TRBJ1-2; weak D call: TRBD1 (5 bases). Trimming shortened V by 1 base and J by 3 bases, and 9 bases separated the two germline ends. There are 14 residues in the CDR3. Per the germline V gene, CDR1 is SEHNR and CDR2 is FQNEAQ (reference sequence). CDR3 residues: CASSLGGSDYGYTF. CDR3 sequence (DNA): TGTGCCAGCAGCTTAGGGGGCTCTGACTATGGCTACACCTTC.

This clone showed up just a few times. The V call is TRBV5-4, the J call TRBJ1-6; 9 bases align to TRBD1. CDR3 length equals 14 residues. Trimming removed 3 bases from V and 7 bases from J; junction bases left unmatched: 2. Germline V gene data show CDR1 as SGHNT and CDR2 as YYREEE (reference sequence). The CDR3: CASSWTGENSPLHF. CDR3 coding DNA: TGTGCCAGCAGCTGGACAGGGGAAAATTCACCCCTCCACTTT.

This clone was observed a handful of times. The sample has other DNA sequences that encode this CDR3 too. The V call is TRBV4-3, the J call TRBJ1-4; 10 positions agree with TRBD1. This CDR3 is 15 amino acids long. J lost 8 bases, V lost 1 base, and 4 bases had no gene match. Germline V gene lookup returns CDR1 LGHNA and CDR2 YSLEER. The CDR3 nucleotides are TGCGCCAGCAGCCAAGGGGACAGGGGAGGAGAAAAACTGTTTTTT. Residues: CASSQGDRGGEKLFF.

The chain links TRBV3-1 (or the pseudogene TRBV3-2) to TRBJ2-2; 10 nucleotides align to TRBD1. V was clipped by 5 bases and J by 7 bases; unmatched bases: 7. The CDR3 totals 15 residues. Germline V CDR1 and CDR2: LGHDT, YNNKEL (reference sequence). The CDR3 reads CASSRKTGGVGELFF. Written as DNA, the CDR3 is TGTGCCAGCAGCAGAAAGACAGGGGGCGTCGGGGAGCTGTTTTTT.

This clone has just a few counts. This sequence joins TRBV5-6 and TRBJ1-6; TRBD1 agrees at 7 bases. The CDR3 is 15 residues long. Losses at the gene ends were 4 bases for V and 7 bases for J; bases not matched to a gene: 8. Germline V gives CDR1 SGHDT, CDR2 YYEEEE. CDR3 in DNA: TGTGCCAGCAGCCGCAGGGGGTCTGGGAATTCACCCCTCCACTTT. This gives the protein CASSRRGSGNSPLHF.

The V and J genes are TRBV3-1 (or the pseudogene TRBV3-2) and TRBJ1-2; D might be TRBD1 (6 bases). CDR1 is LGHDT, CDR2 YNNKEL, per germline (reference sequence). Between the trimmed V and J ends, which lost 4 bases and 6 bases, there was a span of 15 bases. This CDR3 spans 14 amino acids. The CDR3, as DNA: TGTGCCAGCAGCCCGAATGGGGGGGCGCATGGCTACACCTTC. It codes for CASSPNGGAHGYTF.

The rearrangement uses TRBV7-8 and TRBJ1-2, with D possibly matching TRBD1 (5 bases). The CDR3 is 13 residues long. Trimming took off 7 bases at V and 7 bases at J, with 16 bases between the two ends. Germline V gene lookup returns CDR1 SGHVS and CDR2 FQNEAQ. The DNA for the CDR3 is TGTGCCAGCATCGGAGAGAGGGGAGGTGGCTACACCTTC. Amino acids: CASIGERGGGYTF.